This TCR beta chain was found in a study of blood T cell repertoires in COVID-19. Overall study context: COVID-19 samples from acute and convalescent phases originated in the United States, Italy and Spain. PBMCs, B-cell-depleted T cells, or T cells were the source of the cDNA or gDNA that made up the material.

In regard to this clone: Germline and junction disagree at one end, which may indicate a read error.

Using immunoSEQ multiplex PCR, the repertoire was profiled, and TCRdb retains in-frame clones only, with some absent. In the table there are some 200,000 clones, 89% of which are singletons. The clonotype was recovered from a young woman who had recovered from COVID-19. Sequencing was carried out using PBMCs or T cells enriched from blood (not recorded which).

DNA for the CDR3: TGCAGTGCTAGGACACAGGGGCCCGCCTCCTTC. It yields the protein CSARTQGPASF. This chain joins TRBV20-1 and TRBJ2-7, with 7 positions matching TRBD1. This CDR3 contains 11 residues. Per the germline V gene, CDR1 is DFQATT and CDR2 is SNEGSKA (reference sequence).